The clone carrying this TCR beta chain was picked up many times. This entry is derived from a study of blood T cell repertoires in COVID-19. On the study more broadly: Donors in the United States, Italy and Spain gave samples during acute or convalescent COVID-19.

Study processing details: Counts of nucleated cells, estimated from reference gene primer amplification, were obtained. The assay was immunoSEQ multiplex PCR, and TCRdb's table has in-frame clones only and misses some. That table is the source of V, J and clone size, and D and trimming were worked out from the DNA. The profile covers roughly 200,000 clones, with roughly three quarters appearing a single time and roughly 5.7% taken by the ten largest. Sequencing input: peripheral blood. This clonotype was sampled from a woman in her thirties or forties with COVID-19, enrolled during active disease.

This CDR3 is CASSHEGHLGRYTF. CDR3 DNA: TGTGCCAGCAGCCATGAGGGACATCTGGGTCGCTACACCTTC. The rearrangement uses TRBV3-1 (or the pseudogene TRBV3-2) and TRBJ1-2, with D possibly being TRBD1 (6 bases). This CDR3 spans 14 amino acids. The germline V gene has CDR1 LGHDT and CDR2 YNNKEL (reference sequence). The V end lost 3 bases, the J end lost 9 bases, and 17 bases lay between the germline ends.